These 8 T cell receptor beta chains were all obtained from the same sample, sequenced in a study of tumor-infiltrating lymphocytes in primary liver carcinoma. TCR beta cDNA was made from approximately 500 ng total RNA with a constant-region primer. Libraries for TCR beta were built through three nested multiplex PCR rounds, which together made up a slightly modified ARM-PCR procedure. Investigators reported that the first two PCR rounds, at roughly 11 cycles each, used TRBV1-TRBV30 forward primers with a C-beta reverse primer. One entry per CDR3 protein, called by TCRdb with MiXCR from the multiplex PCR reads. Found here are about 350,000 distinct CDR3 sequences, 65% of them singletons; the top ten hold 5% to 6.5%. Unsorted whole blood yielded blood RNA, and germline DNA was extracted as well. The sample comprised peripheral blood. The receptors here all came from a middle-aged man with primary liver carcinoma and hepatitis B virus infection.

On this clonotype: No conserved phenylalanine or tryptophan ends this CDR3, so it is likely a read error. The V call is TRBV5-1, the J call TRBJ2-1; D is ambiguous. The CDR3 spans 14 residues. Trimming took off 6 bases at V and 7 bases at J, with 17 bases between the two ends. Germline-derived CDR1 and CDR2 are SGHRS and YFSETQ. The CDR3 reads CASNLGSIVNEQFI. CDR3 coding DNA: TGCGCCAGCAACTTAGGCAGCATTGTTAATGAGCAGTTCATC.

Comments on this clonotype: Relative to the germline gene, one junction end is altered; a read error may explain this. The rearrangement links TRBV11-2 to TRBJ1-3; D is ambiguous. The CDR3 extends over 13 amino acids. Germline assignment: CDR1 SGHAT and CDR2 FQNNGV. The CDR3 DNA reads as TGTGCCATCAGCCCACTCGATGGAAACACCATATATTTT. Translated, it gives CAISPLDGNTIYF.

Points on this clonotype: This may stem from a read error, because a much larger clone lies one nucleotide away. The chain employs TRBV6-5 and TRBJ1-6; tentatively, D is TRBD1 (5 bases). The CDR3 is 15 residues long. CDR1 is MNHEY, CDR2 SVGAGI, per germline. CDR3 sequence (DNA): TGTGCCAGCGGTAATGGGGCCGCCTATATTTCACCCCTCCACTTT. It specifies CASGNGAAYISPLHF.

As for this clonotype: Compared with germline, one end of the junction differs, possibly owing to a read error. The V call is TRBV11-3, the J call TRBJ2-1, with TRBD2 matching 8 bases. The CDR3 loop spans 15 amino acids. CDR1 and CDR2 (germline): SGHNT, YENEEA. CDR3 in amino acids: CASISTAGVRNEQFF. DNA for the CDR3: TGTGCCAGCATCTCTACAGCGGGAGTGCGTAATGAGCAATTCTTC.

Concerning this clonotype itself: This clone may be a read error of a much larger clone one base away. The V gene is TRBV12-3 or TRBV12-4, the J gene TRBJ1-1; D may be TRBD1 (5 bases). The length of the CDR3 is 13 residues. Trimming removed 10 bases at V and 1 base at J, with 13 bases between. CDR3 in DNA: TGTGCCAACAGATCTACAGGGAACACTGAAGCTTTCTTT. Translating it yields CANRSTGNTEAFF.

In regard to this clonotype: A junction end diverges from the germline sequence, so it may reflect a read error. This sequence joins TRBV11-3 and TRBJ2-3; D remains ambiguous. The length of the CDR3 is 11 residues. The germline CDR1 and CDR2 sequences are SGHNT and YENEEA. CDR3 sequence: CASSSADAHYF. The DNA for the CDR3 is TGTGCTAGCAGCTCAGCAGATGCGCATTATTTT.

V usage is TRBV18 and J usage is TRBJ1-1; D not certain. The V and J ends lost 2 bases and 4 bases respectively, with 14 bases between them. Germline V lookup: CDR1 KGHSH, CDR2 LQKENI. The CDR3 sequence is 15 residues long. This CDR3 is CASSPMEGLSTEAFF. CDR3 DNA sequence: TGTGCCAGCTCACCAATGGAGGGCTTGAGCACTGAAGCTTTCTTT.

This chain links TRBV20-1 with TRBJ2-7; 8 nucleotides align to TRBD1. The CDR3 covers 11 residues. The junction had 3 bases not matched to a gene; V was cut back by 6 bases and J by 5 bases. Germline V gene data show CDR1 as DFQATT and CDR2 as SNEGSKA (reference sequence). The DNA for the CDR3 is TGCAGTGCATTGACAGGGGACGAGCAGTACTTC. This codes for CSALTGDEQYF.